This T cell receptor beta chain was identified during a study of blood T cell repertoires in COVID-19. About the study: Donors in the United States, Italy and Spain gave samples during acute or convalescent COVID-19. Sources were T cells, B-cell-depleted T cells, or PBMCs; the material itself was cDNA or gDNA.

In the original analysis: It was from reference gene primer amplification that nucleated cell counts were estimated. The protocol was immunoSEQ multiplex PCR, while the TCRdb copy is restricted to in-frame clones and leaves out a portion. Clonal size and the V and J genes are those of that table, whereas D and trimming came from the DNA. The table lists 250,000 to 300,000 clones, approximately 90% of them singletons, with 3% in the top ten. The CDR3 sequence is 15 residues long. Germline trimming cut 2 bases from V and 4 bases from J; bases unmatched to any gene: 3. Germline V CDR1 and CDR2: SGHTA, FQGNSA.

The chain employs TRBV7-2 and TRBJ2-5; 11 bases line up with TRBD2. Sample: peripheral blood. The source of this sequence is a woman between 25 and 40 years old with active or convalescent COVID-19. The CDR3 nucleotides read TGTGCCAGCAGCTTACGGCTAGCGGGGGGAGAGACCCAGTACTTC. Translation gives CASSLRLAGGETQYF.